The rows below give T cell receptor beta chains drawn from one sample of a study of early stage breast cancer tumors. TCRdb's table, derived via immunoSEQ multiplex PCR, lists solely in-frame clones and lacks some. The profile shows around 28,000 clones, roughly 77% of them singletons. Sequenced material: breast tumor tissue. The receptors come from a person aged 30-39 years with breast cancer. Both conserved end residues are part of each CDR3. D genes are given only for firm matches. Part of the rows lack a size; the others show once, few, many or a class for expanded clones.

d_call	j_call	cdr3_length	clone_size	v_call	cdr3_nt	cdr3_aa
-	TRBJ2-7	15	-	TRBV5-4	TGTGCCAGCAGCTTGGGAGATACCCAGGTCTACGAGCAGTACTTC	CASSLGDTQVYEQYF
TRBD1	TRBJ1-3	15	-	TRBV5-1	TGCGCCAGCAGCTTGGCCGGGACAGATGGAAACACCATATATTTT	CASSLAGTDGNTIYF
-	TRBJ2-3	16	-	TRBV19	TGTGCCAGTAGTATAAGGGCCCCCGGGGCCTCAGATACGCAGTATTTT	CASSIRAPGASDTQYF
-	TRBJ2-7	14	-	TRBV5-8	TGTGCCAGCAGCTCGCAGGGAGTAGCCTACGAGCAGTACTTC	CASSSQGVAYEQYF
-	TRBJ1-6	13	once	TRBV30	TGTGCCTGGAGTGTTGATAATAATTCACCCCTCCACTTT	CAWSVDNNSPLHF
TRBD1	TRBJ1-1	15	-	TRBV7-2	TGTGCCAGCAGCTGGAACAGGGGGGTGAACACTGAAGCTTTCTTT	CASSWNRGVNTEAFF
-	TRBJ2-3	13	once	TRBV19	TGTGCCAGCCAAATTACCGGCACAGATACGCAGTATTTT	CASQITGTDTQYF
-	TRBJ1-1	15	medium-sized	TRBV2	TGTGCCAGCAACCCCGGGACTGTGGCCCCTGGGGAAGCTTTCTTT	CASNPGTVAPGEAFF
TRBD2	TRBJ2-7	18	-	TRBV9	TGTGCCAGCAGCGTAAACTCCCTCGGACTAGCGGGAGGGTACGAGCAGTACTTC	CASSVNSLGLAGGYEQYF
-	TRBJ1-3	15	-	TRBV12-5	TGTGCTAGTGGTTTGGGACAGAGTTCTGGAAACACCATATATTTT	CASGLGQSSGNTIYF
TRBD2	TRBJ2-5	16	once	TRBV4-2	TGTGCCAGCAGCCGAACCCTAGCGGGAGGATTAGAGACCCAGTACTTC	CASSRTLAGGLETQYF
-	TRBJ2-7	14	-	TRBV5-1	TGCGCCAGCAGCTTGGGGGGCAGCTCCTACGAGCAGTACTTC	CASSLGGSSYEQYF
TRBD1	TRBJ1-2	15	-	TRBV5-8	TGTGCCAGCAGCTACGGACAGGAACTAAACTATGGCTACACCTTC	CASSYGQELNYGYTF
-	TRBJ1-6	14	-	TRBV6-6	TGTGCCAGCAGGGACTTTACCTCGGATTCACCCCTCCACTTT	CASRDFTSDSPLHF
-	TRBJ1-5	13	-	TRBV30	TGTGCCTGGAGTCCCCAGCCTGATCAGCCCCAGCATTTT	CAWSPQPDQPQHF
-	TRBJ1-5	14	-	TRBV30	TGTGCCTGGAGCAAGGGCAGGGTTAATCAGCCCCAGCATTTT	CAWSKGRVNQPQHF
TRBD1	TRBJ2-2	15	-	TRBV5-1	TGCGCCAGCAGCCCGGAGGGACAGGGGACCGGGGAGCTGTTTTTT	CASSPEGQGTGELFF
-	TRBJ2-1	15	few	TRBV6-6	TGTGCCAGCAGTTACGGCGACAGACTCTACAATGAGCAGTTCTTC	CASSYGDRLYNEQFF
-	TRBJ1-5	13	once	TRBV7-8	TGTGCCAGCAGCTTTTTCCTAGATCAGCCCCAGCATTTT	CASSFFLDQPQHF
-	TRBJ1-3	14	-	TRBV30	TGTGCCTGGAATACACTTCACTCTGGAAACACCATATATTTT	CAWNTLHSGNTIYF
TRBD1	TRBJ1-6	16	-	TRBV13	TGTGCCAGCAGCTTAGGCCGTCGACAGGGCAATTCACCCCTCCACTTT	CASSLGRRQGNSPLHF
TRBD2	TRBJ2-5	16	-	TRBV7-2	TGTGCCAGCAGCTTCAATATGGGAGGGGAAGGAGAGACCCAGTACTTC	CASSFNMGGEGETQYF
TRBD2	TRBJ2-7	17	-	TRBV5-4	TGTGCCAGCAGCTTGGGGGCTAGCGGGAGGGGAGGATACGAGCAGTACTTC	CASSLGASGRGGYEQYF
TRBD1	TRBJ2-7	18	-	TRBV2	TGTGCCAGCAGTGAAGAAGCAGTAACAGGGGGGCCGAAGTACGAGCAGTACTTC	CASSEEAVTGGPKYEQYF
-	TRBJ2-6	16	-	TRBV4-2	TGTGCCAGCAGCCAAGATTTGAGCTCTGGGGCCAACGTCCTGACTTTC	CASSQDLSSGANVLTF
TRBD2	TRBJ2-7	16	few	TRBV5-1	TGCGCCAGCAGCTTATCCCGGACTAGCGGGAGAGGAGAGCAGTACTTC	CASSLSRTSGRGEQYF
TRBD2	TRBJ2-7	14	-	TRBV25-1	TGTGCCAGCAGTGATCAACTAGCGGCCTACGAGCAGTACTTC	CASSDQLAAYEQYF
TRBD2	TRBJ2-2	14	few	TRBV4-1	TGCGCCAGCCAGACTAGCGGGAGCTCCGGGGAGCTGTTTTTT	CASQTSGSSGELFF
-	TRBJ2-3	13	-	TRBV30	TGTGCCTGGAGTGGGGGAGGCTCAGATACGCAGTATTTT	CAWSGGGSDTQYF
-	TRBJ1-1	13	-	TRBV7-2	TGTGCCAGCAGTAACTCAGGGTACACTGAAGCTTTCTTT	CASSNSGYTEAFF
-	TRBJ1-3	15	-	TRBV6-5	TGTGCCAGCAGTCCTACGGTACACTCTGGAAACACCATATATTTT	CASSPTVHSGNTIYF
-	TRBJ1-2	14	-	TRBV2	TGTGCCAGCAGTCCGGACGGGGCTAACTATGGCTACACCTTC	CASSPDGANYGYTF
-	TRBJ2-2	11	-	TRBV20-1	TGCAGTGCTTATTACACCGGGGAGCTGTTTTTT	CSAYYTGELFF
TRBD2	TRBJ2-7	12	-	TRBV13	TGTGCCAGCAGCTTTAGCGGGGACGAGCAGTACTTC	CASSFSGDEQYF
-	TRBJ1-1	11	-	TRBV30	TGTGCCTGGAGTTTTGGCGGGGGAGCTTTCTTT	CAWSFGGGAFF
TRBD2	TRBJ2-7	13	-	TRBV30	TGTGCCTGGGGCCGGGGACTAAACTACGAGCAGTACTTC	CAWGRGLNYEQYF
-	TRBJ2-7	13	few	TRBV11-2	TGTGCCAGCAGCTTAACGACACGCGGCGAGCAGTACTTC	CASSLTTRGEQYF
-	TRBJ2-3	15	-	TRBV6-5	TGTGCCAGCAGCCCCGCGAGCTCTGGCACAGATACGCAGTATTTT	CASSPASSGTDTQYF
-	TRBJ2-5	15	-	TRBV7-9	TGTGCCAGCAGCTCAGAGAAGACAGGCCAAGGGACCCAGTACTTC	CASSSEKTGQGTQYF
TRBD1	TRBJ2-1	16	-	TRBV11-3	TGTGCCAGCAGCTACCAGACAGGGGGGACCTACAATGAGCAGTTCTTC	CASSYQTGGTYNEQFF
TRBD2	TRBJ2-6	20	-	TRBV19	TGTGCCAGTATTCCCAATCATCCGGGAGGCCTAAGCTCTGGGGCCAACGTCCTGACTTTC	CASIPNHPGGLSSGANVLTF
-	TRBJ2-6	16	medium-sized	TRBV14	TGTGCCAGCAGCCGAGACAGCTTCTCTGGGGCCAACGTCCTGACTTTC	CASSRDSFSGANVLTF
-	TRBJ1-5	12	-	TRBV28	TGTGCCAGCAGTTTGGGGGGGCAGCCCCAGCATTTT	CASSLGGQPQHF
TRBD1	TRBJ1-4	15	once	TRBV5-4	TGTGCCAGCAGCACCCAGGGGGATCCTAATGAAAAACTGTTTTTT	CASSTQGDPNEKLFF
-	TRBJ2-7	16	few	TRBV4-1	TGCGCCAGCAGCCAAGAGGAAGGGCTGATGTCCTACGAGCAGTACTTC	CASSQEEGLMSYEQYF
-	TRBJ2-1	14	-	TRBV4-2	TGTGCCAGCAGCCCGCGGGGCGTCTACAATGAGCAGTTCTTC	CASSPRGVYNEQFF
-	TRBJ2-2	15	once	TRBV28	TGTGCCACCTCAGGGGCCACGCGAGGTACCGGGGAGCTGTTTTTT	CATSGATRGTGELFF
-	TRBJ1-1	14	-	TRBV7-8	TGTGCCAGCAGCTTCAGAACCGAGGGCACTGAAGCTTTCTTT	CASSFRTEGTEAFF